One and the same sample provided the 29 T cell receptor beta chains below, sequenced in a study of shared clonotypes between healthy human individuals. Terminally differentiated effector memory CD45RA+ cells were excluded from the naive CD8 cells, which were CD45RO-negative and positively selected for CCR7. Generated by immunoSEQ multiplex PCR, the TCRdb table keeps only in-frame clones and is missing some. The sample holds around 1.9 million clones; 85% to 95% are singletons and the top ten take 1.5% to 2%. Source material: naive CD8+ T cells from PBMCs. The source is a man aged 18 to 29 in good health. Some clones in this sample may be carry-over from other donors' samples.

J is TRBJ1-4 and V is TRBV19, with TRBD1 matching over 7 bases. CDR1 LNHDA and CDR2 SQIVND come from the germline V gene (reference sequence). The CDR3 spans 17 residues. V shed 6 bases and J 3 bases; nucleotides not matched to a gene: 13. The CDR3 is CASSHPGMRGPNEKLFF. CDR3 coding DNA: TGTGCCAGTAGCCACCCGGGGATGAGGGGGCCTAATGAAAAACTGTTTTTT.

This clone has more than one count but fewer than ten. V gene TRBV9 combines with J gene TRBJ1-1; D remains ambiguous. From germline, CDR1 is SGDLS and CDR2 YYNGEE. V gave up 0 bases and J gave up 7 bases, with 10 bases separating them. CDR3 length: 13 amino acids. CDR3 coding DNA: TGTGCCAGCAGCGTAGTTTTCGGGGTTGAAGCTTTCTTT. Translating it yields CASSVVFGVEAFF.

This chain uses TRBV9 with TRBJ2-1; 7 positions agree with TRBD2. Germline lookup yields CDR1 SGDLS and CDR2 YYNGEE. Trimming at V came to 6 bases and at J to 4 bases, leaving 13 bases not matched to a gene. This CDR3 has 16 residues. CDR3: CASTPAIDGGYNEQFF. CDR3 sequence (DNA): TGTGCCAGCACCCCTGCCATCGACGGGGGGTACAATGAGCAGTTCTTC.

A remark on this clone: At the DNA level, this CDR3 is encoded by other sequences in the same sample as well. V is TRBV9 and J is TRBJ1-5; no definite D call. Trimming cost V 0 bases and J 2 bases, with 6 bases left between them. The CDR3 covers 14 residues. CDR1 is SGDLS and CDR2 is YYNGEE in the germline V gene. CDR3 in amino acids: CASSVGGGNQPQHF. The CDR3 DNA sequence: TGTGCCAGCAGCGTAGGCGGCGGCAATCAGCCCCAGCATTTT.

The genes are TRBV29-1 and TRBJ1-1; maybe TRBD1 (5 bases). Trimming took 7 bases from V and 4 from J, leaving 16 bases between them. The CDR3 has 13 amino acids. CDR1 SQVTM and CDR2 ANQGSEA come from the germline V gene. CDR3 residues: CSADLGGSTEAFF. CDR3 nucleotides: TGCAGCGCGGACCTGGGGGGAAGCACTGAAGCTTTCTTT.

This clone was seen only a few times. The chain has TRBV7-9 and TRBJ2-1, with D uncertain. Trimming removed 4 bases at V and 11 bases at J, with 15 bases between. The CDR3 has 13 amino acids. Germline V gives CDR1 SEHNR, CDR2 FQNEAQ (reference sequence). CDR3 residues: CASSSRMGIKQFF. The CDR3 nucleotides read TGTGCCAGCAGCTCGCGAATGGGGATAAAGCAGTTCTTC.

This clone was counted a single time. Other DNA sequences within the sample encode an identical CDR3. The V gene is TRBV10-3, the J gene TRBJ2-1; TRBD2 matches 11 bases. Germline CDR1 reads ENHRY; CDR2 reads SYGVKD. The CDR3 loop spans 15 amino acids. With V trimmed by 2 bases and J by 7 bases, 4 bases remained unmatched. Here the CDR3 reads CAISESLAGGNEQFF. The CDR3, as DNA: TGTGCCATCAGTGAGAGTCTAGCGGGAGGTAATGAGCAGTTCTTC.

In the case of this clone: Other nucleotide sequences from this sample produce the same CDR3. V is TRBV29-1 and J is TRBJ1-3; D call uncertain. V was clipped by 3 bases and J by 1 base, with 4 bases between them. Germline V CDR1 and CDR2: SQVTM, ANQGSEA. The CDR3 has 12 amino acids. CDR3: CSVEESGNTIYF. Here the CDR3 DNA reads TGCAGCGTTGAGGAGTCTGGAAACACCATATATTTT.

The J gene is TRBJ2-4, the V gene TRBV27; D ambiguous. The CDR3 runs 13 residues. CDR1 is MNHEY, CDR2 SMNVEV, per germline (reference sequence). V shed 6 bases and J shed 3 bases, with 9 bases lying between them. Here the CDR3 reads CASRAWGKNIQYF. CDR3 nucleotides: TGTGCCAGCAGGGCGTGGGGCAAAAACATTCAGTACTTC.

This chain connects TRBV28 to TRBJ2-5, with TRBD2 matching over 13 bases. This CDR3 region has 18 residues. Germline V gene sequence: CDR1 MDHEN, CDR2 SYDVKM. The V segment lost 5 bases and the J segment 1 base; nucleotides outside the gene matches: 10. The CDR3 DNA is TGTGCCAGCAGTATGACTAGCGGGAGGCCAGGTTCCCAAGAGACCCAGTACTTC. This sequence encodes CASSMTSGRPGSQETQYF.

The chain combines TRBV7-8 with TRBJ2-7; tentatively, D is TRBD1 or TRBD2 (5 bases each). Germline CDR1 and CDR2: SGHVS and FQNEAQ. V lost 8 bases, J lost 2 bases, and 16 bases lay in between. The CDR3 sequence is 14 residues long. CDR3 loop: CASGNDGGPYEQYF. CDR3 DNA: TGTGCCAGCGGTAACGATGGGGGACCCTACGAGCAGTACTTC.

This chain links TRBV28 with TRBJ2-7, with unresolved D. This CDR3 has 13 residues. V was trimmed by 5 bases and J by 2 bases, leaving 10 bases between them. CDR1 is MDHEN and CDR2 is SYDVKM in the germline V gene. The CDR3 is CASSPKGPYEQYF. The CDR3 bases are TGTGCCAGCAGTCCAAAAGGCCCCTACGAGCAGTACTTC.

This rearrangement joins TRBV27 to TRBJ2-2; D gene uncertain. V gave up 7 bases and J gave up 6 bases, with 15 bases separating them. The germline V gene has CDR1 MNHEY and CDR2 SMNVEV (reference sequence). The CDR3 extends over 14 amino acids. The chain's CDR3 is CASKSLVGAGELFF. CDR3 sequence (DNA): TGTGCCAGCAAGTCTCTAGTGGGTGCCGGGGAGCTGTTTTTT.

The rearrangement joins TRBV9 to TRBJ1-2, with D possibly TRBD1 on 5 matching bases. The CDR3 runs 14 residues. Germline assignment: CDR1 SGDLS and CDR2 YYNGEE. Trimming removed 6 bases from V and 0 bases from J, with 12 bases in between. CDR3 region: CASIRPGTNYGYTF. CDR3 nucleotides: TGTGCCAGCATTAGGCCAGGGACTAACTATGGCTACACCTTC.

This clone was seen once. The J gene is TRBJ2-7, the V gene TRBV4-2, with D uncertain. CDR1 is LGHNA, CDR2 YNFKEQ, per germline. Trimming shortened V by 4 bases and J by 0 bases, and 13 bases separated the two germline ends. The CDR3 loop spans 15 amino acids. Here the CDR3 reads CASSPKSESSYEQYF. CDR3 bases: TGTGCCAGCAGCCCCAAGAGTGAGAGCTCCTACGAGCAGTACTTC.

As DNA, the CDR3 is TGTGCCAGCAGCTACCTAATAGGGCAGGGCCCCTCCCCAGACTTAGGAAAACTGTTTTTT. Translating it yields CASSYLIGQGPSPDLGKLFF. The genes are TRBV28 and TRBJ1-4; D is possibly TRBD1 (5 bases). Germline CDR1 reads MDHEN; CDR2 reads SYDVKM. The CDR3 covers 20 residues. V was shortened by 6 bases and J by 10 bases, with 36 bases between the two germline ends.

The chain is built from TRBV15 and TRBJ2-2, with unresolved D. The CDR3 has 15 amino acids. V lost 1 base to trimming and J lost 2 bases, with 8 bases between them. Per germline, CDR1 LNHNV and CDR2 YYDKDF (reference sequence). The CDR3 region is CATSRVGSNTGELFF. DNA for the CDR3: TGTGCCACCAGCAGAGTGGGATCCAACACCGGGGAGCTGTTTTTT.

This clone was seen a single time. This chain uses TRBV28 with TRBJ2-6, with D perhaps TRBD1 (6 bases). Germline CDR1 is MDHEN and CDR2 is SYDVKM. V was cut by 5 bases and J by 0 bases, with 11 bases left in between. The CDR3 loop spans 16 amino acids. In nucleotides, the CDR3 is TGTGCCAGCAGTCCGACGACAGGCTCTGGGGCCAACGTCCTGACTTTC. Translating gives CASSPTTGSGANVLTF.

This chain links TRBV19 with TRBJ2-3, with D hard to call. CDR3 length equals 12 residues. Germline values: CDR1 LNHDA, CDR2 SQIVND (reference sequence). V lost 8 bases, J lost 1 base, and 7 bases lay in between. As DNA, the CDR3 is TGTGCCAGTTCCCGGGGCACAGATACGCAGTATTTT. It encodes CASSRGTDTQYF.

The chain combines TRBV5-1 with TRBJ1-1, with D tentatively TRBD1 (5 bases). V was shortened by 4 bases and J by 3 bases, with 16 bases between the two germline ends. The CDR3 loop spans 15 amino acids. Germline CDR1 reads SGHRS; CDR2 reads YFSETQ. CDR3 bases: TGCGCCAGCAGCAGAACCGGGACCGCTGACACTGAAGCTTTCTTT. Its protein is CASSRTGTADTEAFF.

The rearrangement links TRBV13 to TRBJ2-5; D is unclear. The CDR3 consists of 13 residues. The V gene lost 5 bases and the J gene lost 4 bases, with 11 bases spanning the gap. Germline CDR1 PRHDT, CDR2 FYEKMQ (reference sequence). In DNA, the CDR3 is TGTGCCAGCAGCACCACCGCAGGAGAGACCCAGTACTTC. Its translation is CASSTTAGETQYF.

The chain uses TRBV15 and TRBJ2-7; the D is unclear. V shed 5 bases and J shed 2 bases, with 7 bases lying between them. This CDR3 is 12 amino acids long. Germline lookup yields CDR1 LNHNV and CDR2 YYDKDF (reference sequence). The CDR3 bases are TGTGCCACCAGCCCCGGCGCCTACGAGCAGTACTTC. Protein: CATSPGAYEQYF.

V is TRBV2 and J is TRBJ2-2, with a possible D match to TRBD1 (6 bases). Trimming removed 7 bases from V and 8 bases from J, with 8 bases in between. From germline, CDR1 is SNHLY and CDR2 FYNNEI. There are 11 residues in the CDR3. The CDR3: CASTDRGELFF. DNA of the CDR3: TGTGCCAGCACCGACAGGGGGGAGCTGTTTTTT.

This chain links TRBV6-5 with TRBJ2-3, with D hard to call. V lost 1 base, J lost 5 bases, and 13 bases lay in between. The CDR3 is made up of 15 amino acids. Germline lookup yields CDR1 MNHEY and CDR2 SVGAGI. CDR3 bases: TGTGCCAGCAGTTACTTAGGGCCCCCCAGAGATACGCAGTATTTT. It yields the protein CASSYLGPPRDTQYF.

This chain links TRBV5-5 with TRBJ2-7; 10 positions match TRBD2. Per germline, CDR1 SGHKS and CDR2 YYEKEE (reference sequence). V trimming: 1 base; J trimming: 3 bases; junction bases outside the gene matches: 10. The CDR3 consists of 17 residues. CDR3 DNA: TGTGCCAGCAGCTTGTTCATCCTTGGGACTAGCGTCTACGAGCAGTACTTC. This gives the protein CASSLFILGTSVYEQYF. The full variable domain, in which reference TRBV5-5 and TRBJ2-7 provide the parts outside the CDR3, is DAGVTQSPTHLIKTRGQQVTLRCSPISGHKSVSWYQQVLGQGPQFIFQYYEKEERGRGNFPDRFSARQFPNYSSELNVNALLLGDSALYLCASSLFILGTSVYEQYFGPGTRLTVT.

The chain links TRBV13 to TRBJ2-7, with 8 bases identical to TRBD2. This CDR3 contains 14 residues. Germline V gene data show CDR1 as PRHDT and CDR2 as FYEKMQ (reference sequence). V dropped 5 bases and J dropped 1; count of bases not matched to a gene: 4. In nucleotides, the CDR3 is TGTGCCAGCAGCCAGACTAGCGTTTCCTACGAGCAGTACTTC. Its translation is CASSQTSVSYEQYF.

This clone was seen a single time. The chain is built from TRBV27 and TRBJ2-7, with TRBD2 as a possible D gene (6 bases). V lost 2 bases and J lost 3, with 17 bases in between. Per the germline V gene, CDR1 is MNHEY and CDR2 is SMNVEV (reference sequence). The CDR3 runs to 16 residues. The CDR3 nucleotides are TGTGCCAGCAGTTTAGGCGCGGCTAGCGCAAACTACGAGCAGTACTTC. Its protein is CASSLGAASANYEQYF.

The rearrangement uses TRBV14 and TRBJ2-3; D gene uncertain. The CDR3 covers 16 residues. The germline CDR1 and CDR2 sequences are SGHDN and FVKESK. Between the trimmed V and J ends, which lost 2 bases and 6 bases, there was a span of 18 bases. As DNA, the CDR3 is TGTGCCAGCAGCCAACGGAGAGACACTATTTTGGATACGCAGTATTTT. Amino acid sequence: CASSQRRDTILDTQYF.

This chain uses TRBV7-9 with TRBJ2-7; the match to TRBD2 covers 8 bases. After removal of 5 bases from V and 0 bases from J, the junction contained 6 bases not matched to a gene. The germline CDR1 and CDR2 sequences are SEHNR and FQNEAQ (reference sequence). This CDR3 is built from 15 residues. The CDR3 spells CASSNIREGSYEQYF. The DNA for the CDR3 is TGTGCCAGCAGCAACATCCGGGAGGGCTCCTACGAGCAGTACTTC. Looking up the rest from reference TRBV7-9 and TRBJ2-7 gives the full variable domain: DTGVSQNPRHKITKRGQNVTFRCDPISEHNRLYWYRQTLGQGPEFLTYFQNEAQLEKSRLLSDRFSAERPKGSFSTLEIQRTEQGDSAMYLCASSNIREGSYEQYFGPGTRLTVT.